This is a list of T cell receptor beta chains from one sample in a study of vaccination and CD4 T cells after COVID-19. These TCRs are of unknown antigen specificity. Using its own MiXCR run on the PCR reads, TCRdb lists one record per CDR3 protein. The sample includes around 5,500 distinct CDR3 sequences, about 71% of them seen just once. Specimen: CD4+ T cells from blood, cultured in vitro. The receptor source for this set is a human donor who had recovered from COVID-19. The CDR3 runs from the conserved cysteine through the conserved F or W. The D gene is left open where the match is weak. Not every row has a clone size; where given, it reads once, few, many or a size class.

j_call	d_call	v_call	clone_size	cdr3_nt	cdr3_aa
TRBJ2-1	.	TRBV20-1	.	TGCAGTGCCCCAAAGGACGGCGGGTACAATGAGCAGTTCTTC	CSAPKDGGYNEQFF
TRBJ1-3	.	TRBV6-5	.	TGTGCCAGCAGTTACACAGGGTCCTCTGGAAACACCATATATTTT	CASSYTGSSGNTIYF
TRBJ2-5	TRBD1	TRBV5-1	.	TGCGCCAGCAGCGGCGGACAGGGGGGAGAGTACCAAGAGACCCAGTACTTC	CASSGGQGGEYQETQYF
TRBJ2-5	.	TRBV10-3	.	TGTGCCATCAGTCCAGGCCAGAAAGAGACCCAGTACTTC	CAISPGQKETQYF
TRBJ1-1	TRBD1	TRBV30	.	TGTGCCTGGGCACAGGGGGTTCGGACTGAAGCTTTCTTT	CAWAQGVRTEAFF
TRBJ2-7	TRBD1	TRBV20-1	.	TGCAGTGCCAAGGTTGGGACAGGCTACGAGCAGTACTTC	CSAKVGTGYEQYF
TRBJ1-2	.	TRBV24-1	.	TGTGCCACCAGTGACAGGGCGGCTGGCTACACCTTC	CATSDRAAGYTF
TRBJ2-5	.	TRBV2	.	TGTGCCAGCAGGACCCCACTGGGCTTCCAAGAGACCCAGTACTTC	CASRTPLGFQETQYF
TRBJ1-5	TRBD1	TRBV12-3/TRBV12-4	.	TGTGCCAGCAGTAGGGACAGTTTACGCCATCAGCCCCAGCATTTT	CASSRDSLRHQPQHF
TRBJ1-2	TRBD1	TRBV10-1	.	TGCGCCACAGCACAGGGGGCTAACTCTGGCTACACCTTC	CATAQGANSGYTF
TRBJ1-5	TRBD1	TRBV2	.	TGTGCCAGCAGCCAATCCCGGGACAGACGAAATCAGCCCCAGCATTTT	CASSQSRDRRNQPQHF
TRBJ1-5	.	TRBV12-3/TRBV12-4	.	TGTGCCAGCAGAGGACAGATCCTTAGCAATCAGCCCCAGCATTTT	CASRGQILSNQPQHF
TRBJ2-3	.	TRBV20-1	.	TGCAGTGCGTCTAGGCTAGGAGGGGCAGATACGCAGTATTTT	CSASRLGGADTQYF
TRBJ2-1	.	TRBV24-1	.	TGTGCCACCAGTGATTCGGGCAGGGGTCTTGCTCACAATGAGCAGTTCTTC	CATSDSGRGLAHNEQFF
TRBJ2-3	.	TRBV20-1	.	TGCAGTGCCAGTGCGGGGAGCACAGATACGCAGTATTTT	CSASAGSTDTQYF
TRBJ1-6	.	TRBV2	.	TGTGCCAGCAGTGAACAGGCTAGCACTAATTCACCCCTCCACTTT	CASSEQASTNSPLHF
TRBJ2-2	.	TRBV7-2	.	TGTGCCAGCAGACAGCCTAACACCGGGGAGCTGTTTTTT	CASRQPNTGELFF
TRBJ2-7	TRBD1	TRBV19	.	TGTGCCAGTAGTAAAGGAGGGACAGGGCGGCTGGAGCAGTACTTC	CASSKGGTGRLEQYF
TRBJ1-2	.	TRBV6-1	.	TGTGCCAGCAGCCATAAAAACAGGGATGATGACTATGGCTACACCTTC	CASSHKNRDDDYGYTF
TRBJ2-7	.	TRBV11-2	.	TGTGCCAGTGGAGGCCCAGGGGCGGACTACGAGCAGTACTTC	CASGGPGADYEQYF
TRBJ1-5	TRBD1	TRBV11-2	few	TGTGCCAGCAGCGGACGACAGGGCGGTGATCAGCCCCAGCATTTT	CASSGRQGGDQPQHF
TRBJ2-7	TRBD1	TRBV12-3/TRBV12-4	.	TGTGCCAGCAGCCAAGGGACAGGCCCGTACTTC	CASSQGTGPYF